The clone carrying this T cell receptor (beta chain) has a count of ten or more. Antigen specificity is unknown. The data were taken from a study of Graves' ophthalmopathy and Graves' hyperthyroidism. Overall study results and limits: Also, most clonotypes expanded in the thyroid above 0.001 frequency appeared in blood. Both a roughly 70% sensitivity and an approximately 72% specificity characterized the model's predictions of ophthalmopathy progression.

Using RNA transcripts, the TCR beta CDR3 regions were amplified. A first-round RT-PCR used HTBI primers, followed by a second-round multiplex PCR. TCRdb reanalysed the multiplex PCR reads using MiXCR and keeps one entry per CDR3 protein. The sample shows under 400,000 distinct CDR3 sequences, roughly 15% of them seen only once. Germline CDR1 is MNHEY and CDR2 is SVGAGI. The CDR3 is 19 amino acids. V lost 2 bases, J lost 4 bases, and 15 bases stayed unmatched. Ophthalmopathy was moderately-to-severely active, CAS at least 3, NOSPECS at least 4, lasting under 3 months. The starting material, 10 ml of fresh peripheral blood, provided the PBMCs.

This rearrangement joins TRBV6-5 to TRBJ2-5, with TRBD2 matching over 11 bases. The sequencing input was peripheral blood. This receptor was obtained from an adult man with Graves' ophthalmopathy. The CDR3 protein is CASSYDVASGRRMGETQYF. The DNA for the CDR3 is TGTGCCAGCAGTTACGATGTGGCTAGCGGGAGGAGAATGGGAGAGACCCAGTACTTC.